One and the same sample provided the 11 T cell receptor beta chains below, sequenced in a study of OX40 agonist ivuxolimab in advanced cancers. Profiling relied on immunoSEQ multiplex PCR, and the TCRdb table lists in-frame clones only, not all of them. In the table there are about 79,000 clones, under 90% of which are singletons. Specimen: CD4+ or CD8+ T cells sorted from blood, collected in a trial of the OX40 agonist ivuxolimab. The receptors were gathered from an adult with an advanced solid tumor such as melanoma, head and neck, liver or kidney cancer.

The chain uses TRBV28 and TRBJ2-5; D remains ambiguous. Germline CDR1 reads MDHEN; CDR2 reads SYDVKM. This CDR3 is built from 14 residues. Deletions cut 4 bases from V and 2 bases from J, with 11 bases between. CDR3 nucleotides: TGTGCCAGCAGTTCGGGCCAACTTCAAGAGACCCAGTACTTC. Amino acid sequence: CASSSGQLQETQYF.

This clone was observed a single time. The genes are TRBV30 and TRBJ2-7; D is possibly TRBD1 or TRBD2 (5 bases each). The CDR3 runs 15 residues. The germline V and J ends were trimmed by 1 base and 0 bases, with 13 bases remaining between them. Germline V gene sequence: CDR1 GTSNPN, CDR2 SVGIG (reference sequence). Here the CDR3 DNA reads TGTGCCTGGAGTGCCCCGGGGCCAAGCTCCTACGAGCAGTACTTC. Translation gives CAWSAPGPSSYEQYF.

The chain carries TRBV5-6 and TRBJ2-5; D is uncertain. This CDR3 has 14 amino acids. Per the germline V gene, CDR1 is SGHDT and CDR2 is YYEEEE. V was pared by 5 bases and J by 2 bases, with 13 bases between. Here the CDR3 DNA reads TGTGCCAGCAGTCCGGACGGGTTGCAAGAGACCCAGTACTTC. Protein product: CASSPDGLQETQYF.

CDR3 in DNA: TGTGCCAGCAGCCCCGGACAGGGCGGAGAGACCCAGTACTTC. Encoded protein: CASSPGQGGETQYF. The genes are TRBV2 and TRBJ2-5; the match to TRBD1 covers 8 bases. CDR3 length: 14 amino acids. Germline V gives CDR1 SNHLY, CDR2 FYNNEI. V lost 6 bases and J lost 4; bases outside the gene matches: 7.

This clone appeared once. This chain links TRBV28 with TRBJ1-2, with TRBD1 identical over 10 bases. CDR1 is MDHEN and CDR2 is SYDVKM in the germline V gene. The J segment lost 3 bases and the V segment lost 4 bases, leaving 11 bases of the junction unmatched. The CDR3 has 17 amino acids. CDR3 DNA: TGTGCCAGCAGTTCCGATCCCGCGACAGGGGGCCACTATGGCTACACCTTC. Translated, it gives CASSSDPATGGHYGYTF.

This clone has a single count. The chain has TRBV7-2 and TRBJ1-1, with TRBD1 identical over 7 bases. J lost 8 bases, V lost 5 bases, and 8 bases had no gene match. Germline lookup yields CDR1 SGHTA and CDR2 FQGNSA. This CDR3 is 13 amino acids long. For the CDR3, the DNA is TGTGCCAGCAGCGCGGGACAGCAGTTGGAAGCTTTCTTT. Its protein is CASSAGQQLEAFF.

The gene calls are TRBV28 and TRBJ1-1, with 10 bases lining up with TRBD1. Germline CDR1 reads MDHEN; CDR2 reads SYDVKM. Losses at the gene ends were 5 bases for V and 4 bases for J; bases not matched to a gene: 7. This CDR3 contains 15 residues. The CDR3 nucleotides are TGTGCCAGCAGTAGCACCGGGACAGGGGTCACTGAAGCTTTCTTT. Translating it yields CASSSTGTGVTEAFF.

The J gene is TRBJ1-3, the V gene TRBV6-1; D remains unclear. This CDR3 spans 15 amino acids. Trimming stripped 6 bases from V and 0 bases from J, with 12 bases between. Germline assignment: CDR1 MNHNS and CDR2 SASEGT. This chain's CDR3 is CASRSPNNSGNTIYF. The DNA for the CDR3 is TGTGCCAGCAGATCGCCGAATAACTCTGGAAACACCATATATTTT.

The rearrangement uses TRBV6-1 and TRBJ2-3; a weak D match, TRBD1 (6 bases). The CDR3 is 15 amino acids. The germline CDR1 and CDR2 sequences are MNHNS and SASEGT. V was shortened by 2 bases and J by 5 bases, with 14 bases between the two germline ends. CDR3 residues: CASSEQRGSEDTQYF. For the CDR3, the DNA is TGTGCCAGCAGTGAACAGAGGGGGAGCGAAGATACGCAGTATTTT.

J is TRBJ2-3 and V is TRBV7-9; 10 nucleotides agree with TRBD2. The germline V gene has CDR1 SEHNR and CDR2 FQNEAQ (reference sequence). CDR3 length: 19 amino acids. The ends lost 5 bases at V and 11 bases at J; junction bases unmatched: 25. DNA for the CDR3: TGTGCCAGCAGCCTGGGGCAGGTACTAACTAGCGGGAACTCCGACGGGCAGTATTTT. Protein: CASSLGQVLTSGNSDGQYF.

The gene calls are TRBV28 and TRBJ2-2; possibly TRBD2 for D (5 bases). The CDR3 extends over 12 amino acids. V dropped 3 bases and J dropped 6 bases, with 5 bases sitting between them. Germline assignment: CDR1 MDHEN and CDR2 SYDVKM. For the CDR3, the DNA is TGTGCCAGCAGTTTGAGGGCCGGGGAGCTGTTTTTT. Protein: CASSLRAGELFF. The full variable domain, rest sourced from reference TRBV28 and TRBJ2-2, is DVKVTQSSRYLVKRTGEKVFLECVQDMDHENMFWYRQDPGLGLRLIYFSYDVKMKEKGDIPEGYSVSREKKERFSLILESASTNQTSMYLCASSLRAGELFFGEGSRLTVL.